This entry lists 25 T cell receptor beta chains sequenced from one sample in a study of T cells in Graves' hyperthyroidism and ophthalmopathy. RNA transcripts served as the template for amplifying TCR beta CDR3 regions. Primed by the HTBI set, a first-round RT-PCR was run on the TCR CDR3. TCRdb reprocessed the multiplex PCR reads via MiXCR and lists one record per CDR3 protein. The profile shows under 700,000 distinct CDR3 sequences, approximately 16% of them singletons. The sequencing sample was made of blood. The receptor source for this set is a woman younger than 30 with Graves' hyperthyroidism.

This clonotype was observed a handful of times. CDR3 DNA: TGCGCCAGCAGCTTGGAGTTGCACACTGAAGCTTTCTTT. This gives the protein CASSLELHTEAFF. The chain carries TRBV5-1 and TRBJ1-1, with D uncertain. Per the germline V gene, CDR1 is SGHRS and CDR2 is YFSETQ. Trimming removed 0 bases at V and 3 bases at J, with 6 bases between. The CDR3 is made up of 13 amino acids.

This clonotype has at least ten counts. DNA of the CDR3: TGTGCCAGCAGTCCCGCGACAGGGGGGGATTTACCCCTCCACTTT. Protein product: CASSPATGGDLPLHF. J is TRBJ1-6 and V is TRBV6-2 or TRBV6-3, with 9 positions matching TRBD1. J was trimmed by 12 bases and V by 5 bases; bases with no gene match: 11. The CDR3 covers 15 residues. Looked up from germline, CDR1 is MNHEY and CDR2 is SVGEGT.

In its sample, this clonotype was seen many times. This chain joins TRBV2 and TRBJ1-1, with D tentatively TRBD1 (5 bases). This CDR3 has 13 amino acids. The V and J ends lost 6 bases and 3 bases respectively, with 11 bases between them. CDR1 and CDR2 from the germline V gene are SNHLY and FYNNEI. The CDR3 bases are TGTGCCAGCAGGACAGAGACCTACACTGAAGCTTTCTTT. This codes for CASRTETYTEAFF.

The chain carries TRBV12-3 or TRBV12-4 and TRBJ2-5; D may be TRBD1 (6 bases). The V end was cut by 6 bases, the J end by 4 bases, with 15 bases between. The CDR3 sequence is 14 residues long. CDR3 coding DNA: TGTGCCAGCAGACTCGACAGGTTGGGAGAGACCCAGTACTTC. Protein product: CASRLDRLGETQYF.

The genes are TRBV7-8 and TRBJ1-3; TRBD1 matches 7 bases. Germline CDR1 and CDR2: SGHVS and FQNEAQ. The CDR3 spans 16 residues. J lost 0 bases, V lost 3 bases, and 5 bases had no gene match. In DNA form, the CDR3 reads TGTGCCAGCAGCTTCGGGACAGTAGTCTCTGGAAACACCATATATTTT. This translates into CASSFGTVVSGNTIYF. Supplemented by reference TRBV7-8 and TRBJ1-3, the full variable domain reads GAGVSQSPRYKVAKRGQDVALRCDPISGHVSLFWYQQALGQGPEFLTYFQNEAQLDKSGLPSDRFFAERPEGSVSTLKIQRTQQEDSAVYLCASSFGTVVSGNTIYFGEGSWLTVV.

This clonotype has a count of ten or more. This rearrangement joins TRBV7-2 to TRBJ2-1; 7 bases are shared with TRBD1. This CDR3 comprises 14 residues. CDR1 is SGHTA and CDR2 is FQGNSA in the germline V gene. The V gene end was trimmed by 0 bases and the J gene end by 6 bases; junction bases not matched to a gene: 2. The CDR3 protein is CASSLAGQSNEQFF. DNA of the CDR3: TGTGCCAGCAGCTTAGCGGGACAGTCCAATGAGCAGTTCTTC.

This CDR3 is CASSLGGLAGHTDTQYF. CDR3 in DNA: TGCGCCAGCAGCTTGGGAGGACTAGCGGGGCACACAGATACGCAGTATTTT. This chain joins TRBV5-1 and TRBJ2-3; 12 bases are a match to TRBD2. CDR1 is SGHRS and CDR2 is YFSETQ in the germline V gene. This CDR3 spans 17 amino acids. Trimming took 0 bases from V and 2 from J; bases not matched to a gene: 4.

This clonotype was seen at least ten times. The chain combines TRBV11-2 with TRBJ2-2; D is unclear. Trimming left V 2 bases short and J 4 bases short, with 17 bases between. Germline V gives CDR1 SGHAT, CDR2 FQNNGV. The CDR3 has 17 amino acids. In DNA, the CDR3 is TGTGCCAGCAGCTTATGGCTCCGGCCGAGTATCACCGGGGAGCTGTTTTTT. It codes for CASSLWLRPSITGELFF.

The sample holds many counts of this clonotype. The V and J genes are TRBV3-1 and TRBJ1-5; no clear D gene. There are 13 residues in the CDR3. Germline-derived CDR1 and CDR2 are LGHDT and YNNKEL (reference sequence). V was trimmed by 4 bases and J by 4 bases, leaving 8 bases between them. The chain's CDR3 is CASSRFPNQPQHF. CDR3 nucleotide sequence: TGTGCCAGCAGCCGCTTCCCAAATCAGCCCCAGCATTTT.

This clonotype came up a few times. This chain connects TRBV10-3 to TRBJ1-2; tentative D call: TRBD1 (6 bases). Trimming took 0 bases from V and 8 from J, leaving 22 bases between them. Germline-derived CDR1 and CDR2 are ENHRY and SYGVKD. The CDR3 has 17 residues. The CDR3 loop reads CAISESLGARRQRGYTF. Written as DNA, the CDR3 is TGTGCCATCAGTGAGTCGCTGGGGGCCCGGCGCCAAAGGGGCTACACCTTC.

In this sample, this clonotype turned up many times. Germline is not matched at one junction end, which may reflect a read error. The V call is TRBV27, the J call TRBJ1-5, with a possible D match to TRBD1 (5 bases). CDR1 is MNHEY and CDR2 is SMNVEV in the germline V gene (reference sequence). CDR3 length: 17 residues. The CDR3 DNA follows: TGTGCCAGCAGCTTATCCTTCACAGGTCTCGCAAATCAGCCCCAGCATTTT. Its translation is CASSLSFTGLANQPQHF.

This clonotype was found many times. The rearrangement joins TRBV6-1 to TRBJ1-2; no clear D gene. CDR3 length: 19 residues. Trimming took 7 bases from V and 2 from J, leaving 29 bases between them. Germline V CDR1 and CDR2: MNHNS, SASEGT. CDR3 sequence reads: CASKRRVEGSLAKNYGYTF. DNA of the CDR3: TGTGCCAGCAAACGACGGGTAGAGGGATCTCTAGCCAAAAACTATGGCTACACCTTC.

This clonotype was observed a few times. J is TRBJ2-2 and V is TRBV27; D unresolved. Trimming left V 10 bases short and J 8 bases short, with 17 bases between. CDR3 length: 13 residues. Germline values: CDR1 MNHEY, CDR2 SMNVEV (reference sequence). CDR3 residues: CAIAELGRGELFF. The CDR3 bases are TGTGCCATCGCCGAATTAGGGCGAGGGGAGCTGTTTTTT.

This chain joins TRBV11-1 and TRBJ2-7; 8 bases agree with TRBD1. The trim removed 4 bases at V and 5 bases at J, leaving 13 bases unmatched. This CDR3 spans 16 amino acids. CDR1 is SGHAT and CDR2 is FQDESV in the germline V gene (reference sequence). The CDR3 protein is CASSSQGALGLHEQYF. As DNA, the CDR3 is TGTGCCAGCAGCTCCCAGGGGGCTCTCGGACTTCACGAGCAGTACTTC.

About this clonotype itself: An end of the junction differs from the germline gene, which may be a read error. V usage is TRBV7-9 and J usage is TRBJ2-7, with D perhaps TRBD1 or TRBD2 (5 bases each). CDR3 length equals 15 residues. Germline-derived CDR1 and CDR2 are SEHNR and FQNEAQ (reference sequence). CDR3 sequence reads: CAGSQFGTSTYEQYF. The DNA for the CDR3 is TGTGCCGGCAGCCAATTCGGGACGTCGACCTACGAGCAGTACTTC.

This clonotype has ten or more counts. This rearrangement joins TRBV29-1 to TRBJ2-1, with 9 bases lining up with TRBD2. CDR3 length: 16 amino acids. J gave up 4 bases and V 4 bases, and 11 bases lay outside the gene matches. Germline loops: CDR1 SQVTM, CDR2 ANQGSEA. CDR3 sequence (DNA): TGCAGCGTTGTGGGACTTAGCGGGGGTTTGTACAATGAGCAGTTCTTC. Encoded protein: CSVVGLSGGLYNEQFF.

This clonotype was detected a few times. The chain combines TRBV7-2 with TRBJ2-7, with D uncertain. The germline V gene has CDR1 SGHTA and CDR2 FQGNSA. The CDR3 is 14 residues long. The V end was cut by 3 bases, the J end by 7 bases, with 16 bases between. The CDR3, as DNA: TGTGCCAGCAGCTTCTCCGGGCCCCTGGGGGAGCAGTACTTC. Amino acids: CASSFSGPLGEQYF. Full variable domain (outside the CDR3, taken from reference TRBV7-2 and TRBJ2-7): GAGVSQSPSNKVTEKGKDVELRCDPISGHTALYWYRQSLGQGLEFLIYFQGNSAPDKSGLPSDRFSAERTGGSVSTLTIQRTQQEDSAVYLCASSFSGPLGEQYFGPGTRLTVT.

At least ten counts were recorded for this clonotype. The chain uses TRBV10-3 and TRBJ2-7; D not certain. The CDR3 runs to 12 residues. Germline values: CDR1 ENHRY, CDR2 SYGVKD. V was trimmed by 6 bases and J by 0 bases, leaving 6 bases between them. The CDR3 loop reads CAISAGSYEQYF. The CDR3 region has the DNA TGTGCCATCAGCGCCGGCTCCTACGAGCAGTACTTC.

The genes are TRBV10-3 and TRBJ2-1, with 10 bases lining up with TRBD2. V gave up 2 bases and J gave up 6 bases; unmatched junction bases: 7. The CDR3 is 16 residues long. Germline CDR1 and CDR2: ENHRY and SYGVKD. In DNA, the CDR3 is TGTGCCATCAGTGAGATTCCTAGCGGGAGTTGCAATGAGCAGTTCTTC. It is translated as CAISEIPSGSCNEQFF.

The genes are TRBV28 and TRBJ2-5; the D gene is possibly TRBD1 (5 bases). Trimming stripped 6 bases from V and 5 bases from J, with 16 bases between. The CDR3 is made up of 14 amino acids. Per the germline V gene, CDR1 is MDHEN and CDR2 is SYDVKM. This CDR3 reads CASSLGVGMETQYF. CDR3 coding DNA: TGTGCCAGCAGCTTAGGGGTAGGGATGGAGACCCAGTACTTC.

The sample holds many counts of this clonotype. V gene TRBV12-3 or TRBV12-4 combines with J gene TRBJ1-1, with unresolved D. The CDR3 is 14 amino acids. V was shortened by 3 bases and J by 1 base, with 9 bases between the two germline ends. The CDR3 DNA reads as TGTGCCAGCAGTTTGAGACGGCCGAACACTGAAGCTTTCTTT. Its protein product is CASSLRRPNTEAFF.

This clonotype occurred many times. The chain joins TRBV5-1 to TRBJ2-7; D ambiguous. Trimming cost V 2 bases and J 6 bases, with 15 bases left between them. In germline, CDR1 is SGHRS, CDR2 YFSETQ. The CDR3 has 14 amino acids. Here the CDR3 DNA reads TGCGCCAGCAGCTTTGGGCCCCCCGCAGCCGAGCAGTACTTC. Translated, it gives CASSFGPPAAEQYF.

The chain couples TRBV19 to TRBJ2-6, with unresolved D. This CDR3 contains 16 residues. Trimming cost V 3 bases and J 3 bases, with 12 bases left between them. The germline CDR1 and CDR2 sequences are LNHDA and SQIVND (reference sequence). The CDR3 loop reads CASSMARVDGANVLTF. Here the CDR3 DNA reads TGTGCCAGTAGTATGGCTAGGGTCGATGGGGCCAACGTCCTGACTTTC.

The CDR3 here is CASSHVGETQYF. DNA of the CDR3: TGCGCCAGCAGTCATGTAGGGGAGACCCAGTACTTC. The chain couples TRBV10-2 to TRBJ2-5; no definite D call. The CDR3 runs 12 residues. Trimming stripped 5 bases from V and 5 bases from J, with 9 bases between. Germline lookup yields CDR1 WSHSY and CDR2 SAAADI.

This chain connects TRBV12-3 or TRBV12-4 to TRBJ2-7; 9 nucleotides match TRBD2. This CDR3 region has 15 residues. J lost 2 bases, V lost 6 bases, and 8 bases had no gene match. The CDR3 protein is CASSTTSGGPYEQYF. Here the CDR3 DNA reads TGTGCCAGCAGCACCACCAGCGGGGGGCCCTACGAGCAGTACTTC.